This T cell receptor (beta chain) was obtained from a study of a mutant IDH1 vaccine in newly diagnosed glioma. Described time point: baseline, week 1 (first vaccination visit). The treatment was: pre-vaccination baseline after standard-of-care therapy. TCRdb's copy holds only in-frame clones and misses some; the assay was immunoSEQ multiplex PCR. The table lists approximately 16,000 clones, 95% to 96% of them singletons, with roughly 3.5% in the top ten. Germline trimming cut 5 bases from V and 6 bases from J; bases unmatched to any gene: 4. CDR3 length equals 14 residues. Germline V gives CDR1 MNHEY, CDR2 SMNVEV (reference sequence).

The chain combines TRBV27 with TRBJ1-5, with 10 positions matching TRBD1. Sequences were derived from peripheral blood mononuclear cells (PBMCs), sampled from a glioma patient treated with radiotherapy, temozolomide or both. This receptor was identified in a woman aged 18-29 years with glioma. Some clones in this sample may be carry-over from other donors' samples. The DNA of the CDR3 is TGTGCCAGCAGTCGCGACAGGGGGCGTCAGCCCCAGCATTTT. Encoded protein: CASSRDRGRQPQHF.